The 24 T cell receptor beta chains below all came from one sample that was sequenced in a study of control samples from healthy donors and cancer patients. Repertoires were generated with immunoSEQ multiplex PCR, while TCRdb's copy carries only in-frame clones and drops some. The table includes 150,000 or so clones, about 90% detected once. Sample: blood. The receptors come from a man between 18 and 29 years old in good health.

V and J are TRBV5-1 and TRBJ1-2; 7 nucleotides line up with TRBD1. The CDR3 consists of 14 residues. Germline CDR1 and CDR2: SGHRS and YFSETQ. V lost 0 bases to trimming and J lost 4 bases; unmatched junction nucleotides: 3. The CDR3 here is CASSLDTGAYGYTF. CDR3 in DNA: TGCGCCAGCAGCTTGGATACAGGGGCCTATGGCTACACCTTC.

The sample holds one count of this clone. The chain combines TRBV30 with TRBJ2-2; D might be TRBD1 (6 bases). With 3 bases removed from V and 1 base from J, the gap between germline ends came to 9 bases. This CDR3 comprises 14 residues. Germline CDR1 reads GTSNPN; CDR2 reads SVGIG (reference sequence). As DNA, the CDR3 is TGTGCCTGGAGCCCGGGACAGAACACCGGGGAGCTGTTTTTT. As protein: CAWSPGQNTGELFF.

The CDR3 nucleotides are TGCGCCAGCTCCGACAGGGGGACCTACGAGCAGTACTTC. Translation: CASSDRGTYEQYF. This rearrangement joins TRBV4-1 to TRBJ2-7; 9 bases line up with TRBD1. V was clipped by 8 bases and J by 2 bases; unmatched bases: 4. Germline V CDR1 and CDR2: MGHRA, YSYEKL. The CDR3 runs 13 residues.

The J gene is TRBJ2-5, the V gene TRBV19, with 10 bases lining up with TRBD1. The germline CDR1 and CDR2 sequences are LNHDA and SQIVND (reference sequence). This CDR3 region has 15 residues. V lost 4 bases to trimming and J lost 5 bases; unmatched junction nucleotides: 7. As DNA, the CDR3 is TGTGCCAGTAGTACGCCGGGACAGGGGTCGGAGACCCAGTACTTC. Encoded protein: CASSTPGQGSETQYF.

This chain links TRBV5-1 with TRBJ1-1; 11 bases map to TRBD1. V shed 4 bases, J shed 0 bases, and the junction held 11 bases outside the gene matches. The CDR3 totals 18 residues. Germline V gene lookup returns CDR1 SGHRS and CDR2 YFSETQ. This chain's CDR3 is CASSRTGTGGGVNTEAFF. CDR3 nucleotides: TGCGCCAGCAGCCGGACCGGGACAGGGGGTGGTGTGAACACTGAAGCTTTCTTT.

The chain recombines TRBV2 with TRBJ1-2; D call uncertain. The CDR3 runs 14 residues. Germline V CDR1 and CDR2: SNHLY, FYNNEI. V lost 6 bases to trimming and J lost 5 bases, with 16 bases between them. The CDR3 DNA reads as TGTGCCAGCAGGTCGGGAATTCAATCTTATGGCTACACCTTC. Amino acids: CASRSGIQSYGYTF.

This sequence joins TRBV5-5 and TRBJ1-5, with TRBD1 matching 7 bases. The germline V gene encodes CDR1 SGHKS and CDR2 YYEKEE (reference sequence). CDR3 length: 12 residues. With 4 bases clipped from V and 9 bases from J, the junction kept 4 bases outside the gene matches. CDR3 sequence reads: CASSPPGGPQHF. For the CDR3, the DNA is TGTGCCAGCAGCCCCCCAGGGGGGCCCCAGCATTTT.

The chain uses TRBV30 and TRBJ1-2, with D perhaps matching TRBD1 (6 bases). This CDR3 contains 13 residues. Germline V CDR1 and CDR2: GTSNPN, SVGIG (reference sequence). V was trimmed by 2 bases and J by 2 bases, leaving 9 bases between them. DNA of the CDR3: TGTGCCTGGAGTCTTCAGGGGAACTATGGCTACACCTTC. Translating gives CAWSLQGNYGYTF.

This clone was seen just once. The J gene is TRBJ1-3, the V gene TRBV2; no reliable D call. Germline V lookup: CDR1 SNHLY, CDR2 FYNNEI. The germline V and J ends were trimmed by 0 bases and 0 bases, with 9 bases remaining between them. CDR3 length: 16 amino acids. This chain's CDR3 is CASSEARWFSGNTIYF. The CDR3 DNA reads TGTGCCAGCAGTGAAGCGCGGTGGTTCTCTGGAAACACCATATATTTT.

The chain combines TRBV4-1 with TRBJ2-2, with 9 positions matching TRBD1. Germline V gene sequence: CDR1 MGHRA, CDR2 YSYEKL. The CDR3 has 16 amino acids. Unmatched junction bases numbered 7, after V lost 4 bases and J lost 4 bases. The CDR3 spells CASSPIQTGGTGELFF. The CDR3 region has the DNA TGCGCCAGCAGCCCAATCCAGACAGGGGGCACCGGGGAGCTGTTTTTT.

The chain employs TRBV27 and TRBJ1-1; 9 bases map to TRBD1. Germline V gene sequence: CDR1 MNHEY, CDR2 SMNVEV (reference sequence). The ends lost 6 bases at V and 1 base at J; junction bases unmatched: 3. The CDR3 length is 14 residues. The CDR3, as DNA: TGTGCCAGCAGACTGACAGGGGGGAACACTGAAGCTTTCTTT. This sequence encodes CASRLTGGNTEAFF.

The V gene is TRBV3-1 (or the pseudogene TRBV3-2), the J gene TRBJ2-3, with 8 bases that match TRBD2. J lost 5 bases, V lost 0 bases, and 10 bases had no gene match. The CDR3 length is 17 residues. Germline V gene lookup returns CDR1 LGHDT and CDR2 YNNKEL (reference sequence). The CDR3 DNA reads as TGTGCCAGCAGCCAAGATGTAGTAGCGGGGACCGGAGATACGCAGTATTTT. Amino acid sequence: CASSQDVVAGTGDTQYF.

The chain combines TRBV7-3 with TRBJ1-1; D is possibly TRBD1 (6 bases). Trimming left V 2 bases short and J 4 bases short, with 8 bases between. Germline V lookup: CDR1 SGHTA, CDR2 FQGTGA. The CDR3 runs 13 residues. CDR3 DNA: TGTGCCAGCAGCTTAGAAGGGGGCACTGAAGCTTTCTTT. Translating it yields CASSLEGGTEAFF.

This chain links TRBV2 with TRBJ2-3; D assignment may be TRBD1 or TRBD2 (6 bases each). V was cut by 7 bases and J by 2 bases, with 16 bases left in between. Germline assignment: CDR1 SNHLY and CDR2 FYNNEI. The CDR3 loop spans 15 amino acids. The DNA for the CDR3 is TGTGCCAGCACACCGTGGGGGGCGAACACAGATACGCAGTATTTT. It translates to CASTPWGANTDTQYF. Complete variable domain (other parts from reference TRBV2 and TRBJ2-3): EPEVTQTPSHQVTQMGQEVILRCVPISNHLYFYWYRQILGQKVEFLVSFYNNEISEKSEIFDDQFSVERPDGSNFTLKIRSTKLEDSAMYFCASTPWGANTDTQYFGPGTRLTVL.

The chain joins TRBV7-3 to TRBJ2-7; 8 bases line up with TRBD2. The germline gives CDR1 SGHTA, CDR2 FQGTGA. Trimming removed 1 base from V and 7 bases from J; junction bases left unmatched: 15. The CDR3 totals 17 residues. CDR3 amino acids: CASSLKLRRGALWEQYF. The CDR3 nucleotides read TGTGCCAGCAGCTTAAAATTGAGGCGGGGGGCCCTCTGGGAGCAGTACTTC.

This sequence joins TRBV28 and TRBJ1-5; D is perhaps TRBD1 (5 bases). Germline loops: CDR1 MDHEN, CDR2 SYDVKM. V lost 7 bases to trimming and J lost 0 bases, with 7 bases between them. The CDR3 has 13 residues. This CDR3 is CASTGNSNQPQHF. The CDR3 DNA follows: TGTGCCAGCACAGGGAATAGCAATCAGCCCCAGCATTTT.

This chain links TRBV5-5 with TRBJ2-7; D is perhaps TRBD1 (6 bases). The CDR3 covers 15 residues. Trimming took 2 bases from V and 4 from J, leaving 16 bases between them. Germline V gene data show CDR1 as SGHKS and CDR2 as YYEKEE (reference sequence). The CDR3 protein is CASSFTGNRAYEQYF. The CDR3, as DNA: TGTGCCAGCAGCTTTACAGGGAACCGGGCTTACGAGCAGTACTTC.

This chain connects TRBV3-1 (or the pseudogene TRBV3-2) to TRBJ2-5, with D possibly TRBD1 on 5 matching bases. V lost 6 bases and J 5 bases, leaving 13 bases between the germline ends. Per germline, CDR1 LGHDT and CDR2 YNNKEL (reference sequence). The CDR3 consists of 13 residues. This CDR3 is CASRQTGSETQYF. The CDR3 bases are TGTGCCAGCAGACAAACAGGCTCGGAGACCCAGTACTTC.

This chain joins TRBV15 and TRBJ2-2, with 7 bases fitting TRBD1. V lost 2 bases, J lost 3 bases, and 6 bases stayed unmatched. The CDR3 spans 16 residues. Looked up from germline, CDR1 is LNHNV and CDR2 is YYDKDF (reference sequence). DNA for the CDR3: TGTGCCACCAGCAGACGGACAGGTGGAGACACCGGGGAGCTGTTTTTT. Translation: CATSRRTGGDTGELFF.

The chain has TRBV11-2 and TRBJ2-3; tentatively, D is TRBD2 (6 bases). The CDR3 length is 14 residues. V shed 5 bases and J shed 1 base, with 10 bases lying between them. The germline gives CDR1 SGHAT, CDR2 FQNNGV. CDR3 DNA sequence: TGTGCCAGCAGCCCGGGGGACCGCACAGATACGCAGTATTTT. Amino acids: CASSPGDRTDTQYF.

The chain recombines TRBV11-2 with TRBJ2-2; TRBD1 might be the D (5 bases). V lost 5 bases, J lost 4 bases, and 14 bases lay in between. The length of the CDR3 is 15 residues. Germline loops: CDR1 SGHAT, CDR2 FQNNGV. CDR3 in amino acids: CASSRPAGPTGELFF. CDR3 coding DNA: TGTGCCAGCAGCCGCCCGGCAGGGCCCACCGGGGAGCTGTTTTTT.

This CDR3 is CAAEGTHTGELFF. The CDR3 coding sequence is TGTGCCGCAGAGGGGACCCACACCGGGGAGCTGTTTTTT. The chain is built from TRBV7-2 and TRBJ2-2, with D perhaps TRBD1 or TRBD2 (5 bases each). CDR3 length: 13 amino acids. The germline V and J ends were trimmed by 11 bases and 3 bases, with 13 bases remaining between them. From germline, CDR1 is SGHTA and CDR2 FQGNSA.

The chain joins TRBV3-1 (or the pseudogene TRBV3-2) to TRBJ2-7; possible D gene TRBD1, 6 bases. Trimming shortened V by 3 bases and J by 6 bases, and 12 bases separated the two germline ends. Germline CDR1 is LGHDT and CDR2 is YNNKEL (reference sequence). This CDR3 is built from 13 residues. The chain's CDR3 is CASSHRGWGEQYF. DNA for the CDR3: TGTGCCAGCAGCCACAGGGGTTGGGGCGAGCAGTACTTC.

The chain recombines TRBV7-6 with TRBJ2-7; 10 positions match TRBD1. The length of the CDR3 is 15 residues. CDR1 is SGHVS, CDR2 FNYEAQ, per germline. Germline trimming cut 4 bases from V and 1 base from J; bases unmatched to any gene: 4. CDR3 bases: TGTGCCAGCAGCTCGGGACAGGGGATATCCTACGAGCAGTACTTC. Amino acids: CASSSGQGISYEQYF.